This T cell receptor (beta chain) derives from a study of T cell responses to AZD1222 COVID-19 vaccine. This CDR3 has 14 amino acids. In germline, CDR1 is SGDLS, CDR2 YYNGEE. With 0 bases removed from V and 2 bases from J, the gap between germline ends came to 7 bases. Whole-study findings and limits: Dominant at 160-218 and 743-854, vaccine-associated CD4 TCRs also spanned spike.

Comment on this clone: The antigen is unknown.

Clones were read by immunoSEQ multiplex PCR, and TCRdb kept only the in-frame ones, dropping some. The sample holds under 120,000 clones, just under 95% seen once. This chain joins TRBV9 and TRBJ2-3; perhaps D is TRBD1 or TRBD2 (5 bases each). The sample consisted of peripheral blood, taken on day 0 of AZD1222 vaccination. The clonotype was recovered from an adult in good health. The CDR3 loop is CASSVGGDTDTQYF. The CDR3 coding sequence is TGTGCCAGCAGCGTAGGAGGGGACACAGATACGCAGTATTTT.